Below are 14 T cell receptor beta chains sequenced from a single sample in a study of blood T cell repertoires in COVID-19. Method: immunoSEQ multiplex PCR; TCRdb's copy keeps in-frame clones and lacks some. Here the sample spans 180,000 or so clones, around 80% being singletons. Sequenced material: peripheral blood. The receptors were sampled from a woman aged 80 or older with active or convalescent COVID-19.

The chain couples TRBV11-3 to TRBJ2-5; 9 bases agree with TRBD2. The germline CDR1 and CDR2 sequences are SGHNT and YENEEA. The CDR3 consists of 15 residues. J was trimmed by 4 bases and V by 1 base; bases with no gene match: 4. The CDR3 is CASSLAWRGGETQYF. CDR3 sequence (DNA): TGTGCCAGCAGCTTAGCTTGGCGGGGGGGAGAGACCCAGTACTTC. Complete variable domain (other parts from reference TRBV11-3 and TRBJ2-5): EAGVVQSPRYKIIEKKQPVAFWCNPISGHNTLYWYLQNLGQGPELLIRYENEEAVDDSQLPKDRFSAERLKGVDSTLKIQPAELGDSAVYLCASSLAWRGGETQYFGPGTRLLVL.

The genes are TRBV13 and TRBJ2-3; D gene ambiguous. V lost 2 bases to trimming and J lost 6 bases, with 12 bases between them. Germline V gives CDR1 PRHDT, CDR2 FYEKMQ (reference sequence). The CDR3 extends over 14 amino acids. The CDR3 loop is CASSLPSPLDTQYF. DNA of the CDR3: TGTGCCAGCAGCTTACCTAGTCCCCTCGATACGCAGTATTTT.

The chain has TRBV3-1 (or the pseudogene TRBV3-2) and TRBJ1-3, with D possibly TRBD1 on 5 matching bases. Trimming left V 6 bases short and J 0 bases short, with 12 bases between. CDR1 is LGHDT and CDR2 is YNNKEL in the germline V gene (reference sequence). The CDR3 is 15 residues long. CDR3 residues: CASSQQVNSGNTIYF. The CDR3, as DNA: TGTGCCAGCAGTCAACAGGTGAACTCTGGAAACACCATATATTTT.

This clone was recorded at least ten times. The DNA of the CDR3 is TGTGCCAGTAGTATCGACGACACTCCGTACTACGAGCAGTACTTC. Translated, it gives CASSIDDTPYYEQYF. V gene TRBV19 combines with J gene TRBJ2-7; no reliable D call. CDR1 and CDR2 (germline): LNHDA, SQIVND (reference sequence). The CDR3 runs 15 residues. With 3 bases removed from V and 3 bases from J, the gap between germline ends came to 15 bases. The whole variable domain, filled in from reference TRBV19 and TRBJ2-7, reads DGGITQSPKYLFRKEGQNVTLSCEQNLNHDAMYWYRQDPGQGLRLIYYSQIVNDFQKGDIAEGYSVSREKKESFPLTVTSAQKNPTAFYLCASSIDDTPYYEQYFGPGTRLTVT.

The chain couples TRBV4-2 to TRBJ1-1; D might be TRBD1 (6 bases). With 0 bases removed from V and 0 bases from J, the gap between germline ends came to 8 bases. This CDR3 has 15 amino acids. Germline V lookup: CDR1 LGHNA, CDR2 YNFKEQ. This CDR3 is CASSQDGTMNTEAFF. The CDR3 DNA is TGTGCCAGCAGCCAAGATGGGACAATGAACACTGAAGCTTTCTTT.

The rearrangement joins TRBV5-1 to TRBJ2-5; D ambiguous. Looked up from germline, CDR1 is SGHRS and CDR2 is YFSETQ. The germline V and J ends were trimmed by 4 bases and 0 bases, with 7 bases remaining between them. The CDR3 covers 13 residues. CDR3 sequence (DNA): TGCGCCAGCAGCATCAACTACCAAGAGACCCAGTACTTC. Its translation: CASSINYQETQYF. The complete variable domain, with remaining parts taken from reference TRBV5-1 and TRBJ2-5, reads KAGVTQTPRYLIKTRGQQVTLSCSPISGHRSVSWYQQTPGQGLQFLFEYFSETQRNKGNFPGRFSGRQFSNSRSEMNVSTLELGDSALYLCASSINYQETQYFGPGTRLLVL.

This clone was picked up a small number of times. The chain carries TRBV13 and TRBJ2-3; D uncertain. There are 13 residues in the CDR3. Trimming stripped 8 bases from V and 3 bases from J, with 12 bases between. Germline V gene sequence: CDR1 PRHDT, CDR2 FYEKMQ (reference sequence). Here the CDR3 reads CASRTRFTDTQYF. DNA for the CDR3: TGTGCCAGCCGAACCAGGTTTACAGATACGCAGTATTTT.

The chain has TRBV6-5 and TRBJ2-7; D is uncertain. This CDR3 has 13 amino acids. V shed 6 bases and J shed 4 bases, with 13 bases lying between them. Looked up from germline, CDR1 is MNHEY and CDR2 is SVGAGI. CDR3 region: CASRTESGYEQYF. CDR3 DNA: TGTGCCAGCAGGACCGAGTCGGGTTACGAGCAGTACTTC.

The chain combines TRBV28 with TRBJ2-1, with 7 bases lining up with TRBD1. Germline values: CDR1 MDHEN, CDR2 SYDVKM. Unmatched junction bases numbered 6, after V lost 5 bases and J lost 11 bases. The CDR3 spans 12 residues. CDR3 DNA sequence: TGTGCCAGCAGTCCCACAGGGGAGAAGCAGTTCTTC. This gives the protein CASSPTGEKQFF.

The gene calls are TRBV2 and TRBJ1-1, with 9 bases aligning to TRBD1. CDR1 is SNHLY, CDR2 FYNNEI, per germline. The CDR3 runs 13 residues. V lost 7 bases, J lost 10 bases, and 10 bases stayed unmatched. CDR3 residues: CASTLTGGAVAFF. CDR3 nucleotide sequence: TGTGCCAGCACCCTCACAGGGGGCGCGGTAGCTTTCTTT. Full variable domain (rest looked up from reference TRBV2 and TRBJ1-1): EPEVTQTPSHQVTQMGQEVILRCVPISNHLYFYWYRQILGQKVEFLVSFYNNEISEKSEIFDDQFSVERPDGSNFTLKIRSTKLEDSAMYFCASTLTGGAVAFFGQGTRLTVV.

This clone showed up just once. V is TRBV14 and J is TRBJ1-1, with D perhaps TRBD1 (5 bases). Trimming pared 4 bases from V and 11 bases from J, leaving 14 bases between. CDR3 length equals 12 residues. Germline V lookup: CDR1 SGHDN, CDR2 FVKESK. The CDR3 loop is CASSRGAWRAFF. DNA of the CDR3: TGTGCCAGCAGCCGCGGGGCCTGGCGGGCTTTCTTT.

J is TRBJ1-1 and V is TRBV7-2; D possibly corresponds to TRBD1 (6 bases). The CDR3 totals 14 residues. V was shortened by 2 bases and J by 3 bases, with 10 bases between the two germline ends. Germline CDR1 reads SGHTA; CDR2 reads FQGNSA. CDR3 residues: CASSLISGDTEAFF. The CDR3 bases are TGTGCCAGCAGCTTAATATCAGGGGACACTGAAGCTTTCTTT. The full variable domain, its missing parts supplied by reference TRBV7-2 and TRBJ1-1, is GAGVSQSPSNKVTEKGKDVELRCDPISGHTALYWYRQSLGQGLEFLIYFQGNSAPDKSGLPSDRFSAERTGGSVSTLTIQRTQQEDSAVYLCASSLISGDTEAFFGQGTRLTVV.

The chain has TRBV19 and TRBJ2-3; D is perhaps TRBD1 (6 bases). Deletions cut 6 bases from V and 5 bases from J, with 15 bases between. Germline assignment: CDR1 LNHDA and CDR2 SQIVND (reference sequence). The CDR3 has 14 amino acids. The CDR3 sequence: CASSPGSQGDTQYF. The CDR3 DNA is TGTGCCAGTAGCCCTGGGTCACAGGGAGATACGCAGTATTTT.

The chain carries TRBV7-9 and TRBJ2-5; D might be TRBD1 (6 bases). CDR1 is SEHNR, CDR2 FQNEAQ, per germline (reference sequence). Trimming cost V 5 bases and J 7 bases, with 20 bases left between them. CDR3 length: 15 residues. CDR3: CASSPNFGQLVTQYF. The DNA of the CDR3 is TGTGCCAGCAGCCCAAACTTTGGACAGTTGGTGACCCAGTACTTC.